The rows below give T cell receptor beta chains drawn from one sample of a study of metastatic and nonmetastatic thyroid tumors. Using MiXCR, TCRdb re-called clones from the PCR reads. This table holds approximately 28,000 clones, roughly 19% found once. Material: blood. Source of these receptors: a female donor with papillary thyroid cancer or a benign thyroid nodule (not recorded which). Some clones in this sample may be carry-over from other donors' samples. Both conserved end residues are part of each CDR3. Fields, in order: clone size, D gene, V gene, J gene, CDR3 protein. A D gene is named only where the DNA matches it firmly. Clone size, where shown, is once, few, many, or a class for clones that have expanded.

clone size: many; D gene: .; V gene: TRBV2; J gene: TRBJ1-5; CDR3 protein: CASRMAPNQPQHF
clone size: many; D gene: .; V gene: TRBV3-1; J gene: TRBJ1-1; CDR3 protein: CASSPGAQLNTEAFF
clone size: .; D gene: TRBD1; V gene: TRBV7-2; J gene: TRBJ2-3; CDR3 protein: CASGDSGGYTQYF
clone size: many; D gene: .; V gene: TRBV14; J gene: TRBJ1-1; CDR3 protein: CASSNRVFTEAFF
clone size: many; D gene: .; V gene: TRBV11-2; J gene: TRBJ1-5; CDR3 protein: CASSPGDGVQGRQPQHF
clone size: many; D gene: TRBD2; V gene: TRBV15; J gene: TRBJ2-1; CDR3 protein: CATSRRGLAGGLNEQFF
clone size: .; D gene: .; V gene: TRBV19; J gene: TRBJ2-6; CDR3 protein: CASSPPFPSAGGSGANVLTF
clone size: .; D gene: .; V gene: TRBV19; J gene: TRBJ2-7; CDR3 protein: CASQGFSYEQYF
clone size: .; D gene: .; V gene: TRBV7-7; J gene: TRBJ2-1; CDR3 protein: CASSLLGQYNEQFF
clone size: once; D gene: TRBD1; V gene: TRBV10-3; J gene: TRBJ1-1; CDR3 protein: CAISGRRQGPSGAEAFF
clone size: few; D gene: TRBD1; V gene: TRBV27; J gene: TRBJ2-7; CDR3 protein: CAGREASGTGDYDQYF
clone size: many; D gene: .; V gene: TRBV19; J gene: TRBJ1-1; CDR3 protein: CASRITGAVNTEAFF
clone size: .; D gene: TRBD2; V gene: TRBV4-2; J gene: TRBJ2-7; CDR3 protein: CASSQASGLSYEQYF
clone size: .; D gene: .; V gene: TRBV18; J gene: TRBJ1-6; CDR3 protein: CASSLVTQNNSPLHF
clone size: many; D gene: .; V gene: TRBV7-9; J gene: TRBJ2-1; CDR3 protein: CASSFERWGHEQFF
clone size: .; D gene: .; V gene: TRBV5-1; J gene: TRBJ2-7; CDR3 protein: CASSLGDHEQHF
clone size: medium-sized; D gene: .; V gene: TRBV6-1; J gene: TRBJ2-1; CDR3 protein: CASSDDRYNEQFF
clone size: .; D gene: TRBD1; V gene: TRBV6-9; J gene: TRBJ2-1; CDR3 protein: CASSHRPRTGPSGEQFF
clone size: few; D gene: .; V gene: TRBV6-1; J gene: TRBJ1-1; CDR3 protein: CASSEGWGAVNTEAFF
clone size: many; D gene: .; V gene: TRBV6-2/TRBV6-3; J gene: TRBJ1-1; CDR3 protein: CASSSHGEGDTEAFF
clone size: many; D gene: .; V gene: TRBV5-4; J gene: TRBJ1-4; CDR3 protein: CASSPEAVLGNEKLFF
clone size: many; D gene: .; V gene: TRBV18; J gene: TRBJ2-1; CDR3 protein: CASSPNEGGYNEQFF
clone size: .; D gene: TRBD2; V gene: TRBV25-1; J gene: TRBJ2-4; CDR3 protein: CASSELLAGKNIQYF
clone size: many; D gene: TRBD2; V gene: TRBV4-1; J gene: TRBJ2-4; CDR3 protein: CASSPGLAGGRAKNIQYF
clone size: many; D gene: TRBD1; V gene: TRBV10-2; J gene: TRBJ2-4; CDR3 protein: CASSDLPPGQGMKNIQYF
clone size: .; D gene: .; V gene: TRBV30; J gene: TRBJ1-1; CDR3 protein: CAWTRGTEAFF
clone size: .; D gene: TRBD2; V gene: TRBV6-1; J gene: TRBJ2-1; CDR3 protein: CASTSGRDNEQFF
clone size: many; D gene: .; V gene: TRBV7-2; J gene: TRBJ2-1; CDR3 protein: CASSVSRANEQFF
clone size: many; D gene: .; V gene: TRBV5-4; J gene: TRBJ1-6; CDR3 protein: CASSLGLETNSPLHF
clone size: .; D gene: .; V gene: TRBV20-1; J gene: TRBJ2-7; CDR3 protein: CSARDLVAVDYYEQYF
clone size: .; D gene: .; V gene: TRBV7-2; J gene: TRBJ1-5; CDR3 protein: CASSFWEEQPQHF
clone size: many; D gene: TRBD2; V gene: TRBV7-2; J gene: TRBJ2-3; CDR3 protein: CASSLMGLATDTQYF
clone size: few; D gene: TRBD1; V gene: TRBV6-5; J gene: TRBJ2-3; CDR3 protein: CASSYSGKGRGPGDTQYF
clone size: many; D gene: TRBD1; V gene: TRBV2; J gene: TRBJ2-5; CDR3 protein: CASTMETGVLETQYF
clone size: medium-sized; D gene: .; V gene: TRBV6-1; J gene: TRBJ2-7; CDR3 protein: CASTLGGAVEQYF
clone size: many; D gene: .; V gene: TRBV29-1; J gene: TRBJ1-3; CDR3 protein: CSVTGTASGNTIYF
clone size: many; D gene: .; V gene: TRBV5-1; J gene: TRBJ1-2; CDR3 protein: CASSSDAESYTF